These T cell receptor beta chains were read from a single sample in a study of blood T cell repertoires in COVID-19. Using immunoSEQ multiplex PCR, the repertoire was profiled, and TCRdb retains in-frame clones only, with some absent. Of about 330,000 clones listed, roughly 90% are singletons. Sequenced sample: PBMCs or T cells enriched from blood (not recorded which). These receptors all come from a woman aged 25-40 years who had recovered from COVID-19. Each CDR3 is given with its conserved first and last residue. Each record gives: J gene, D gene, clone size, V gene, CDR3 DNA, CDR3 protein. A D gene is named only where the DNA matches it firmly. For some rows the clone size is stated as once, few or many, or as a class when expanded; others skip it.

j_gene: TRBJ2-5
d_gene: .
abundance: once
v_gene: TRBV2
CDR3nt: TGTGCCAGCACGAAGGTTGGCGGGGGCGTTCTCCGGGAGACCCAGTACTTC
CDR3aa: CASTKVGGGVLRETQYF

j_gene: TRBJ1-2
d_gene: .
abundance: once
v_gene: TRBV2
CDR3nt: TGTGCCAGCAGTGGGGGGGAAAACTATGGCTACACCTTC
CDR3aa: CASSGGENYGYTF

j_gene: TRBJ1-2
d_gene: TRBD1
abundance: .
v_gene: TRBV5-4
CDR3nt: TGTGCCAGCAGCGCGGTGGTGGGGACAGGGGGTAGTAGCTATGGCTACACCTTC
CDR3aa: CASSAVVGTGGSSYGYTF

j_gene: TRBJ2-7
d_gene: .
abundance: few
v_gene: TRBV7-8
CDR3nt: TGTGCCAGCAGCTTAGCGAACAGGGCTGTCCACGAGCAGTACTTC
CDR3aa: CASSLANRAVHEQYF

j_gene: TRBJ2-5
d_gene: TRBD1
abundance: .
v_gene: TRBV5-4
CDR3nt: TGTGCCAGCAGCCCCGGGGACAGGGGGTACCAAGAGACCCAGTACTTC
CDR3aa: CASSPGDRGYQETQYF

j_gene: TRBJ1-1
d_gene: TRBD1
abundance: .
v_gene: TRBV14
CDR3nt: TGTGCCAGCAGGAACACAGGGGTCACTGAAGCTTTCTTT
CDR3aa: CASRNTGVTEAFF

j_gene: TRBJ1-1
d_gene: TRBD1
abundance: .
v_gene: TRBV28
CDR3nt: TGTGCCAGCATAACGACAGGGGGCGTCCCCGAAGCTTTCTTT
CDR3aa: CASITTGGVPEAFF

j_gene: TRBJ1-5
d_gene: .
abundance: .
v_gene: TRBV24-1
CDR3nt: TGTGCCACCAGTGACTCCAGGGTAGGGGTTGGCAATCAGCCCCAGCATTTT
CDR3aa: CATSDSRVGVGNQPQHF

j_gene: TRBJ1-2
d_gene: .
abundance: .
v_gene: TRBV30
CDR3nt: TGTGCCTGGAGTGCAACCGGGGTAAACTATGGCTACACCTTC
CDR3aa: CAWSATGVNYGYTF

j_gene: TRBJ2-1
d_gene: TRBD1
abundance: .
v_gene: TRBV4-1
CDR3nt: TGCGCCAGCAGCAGGGACAGCCATGAGCAGTTCTTC
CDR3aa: CASSRDSHEQFF

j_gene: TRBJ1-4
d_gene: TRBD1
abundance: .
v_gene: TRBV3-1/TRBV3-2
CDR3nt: TGTGCCAGCAGCCAAGAGAAGGGACAGGGGGAAAAACTGTTTTTT
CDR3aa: CASSQEKGQGEKLFF

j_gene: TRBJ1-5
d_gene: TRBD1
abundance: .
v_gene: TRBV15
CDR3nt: TGTGCCACCAGCGGGGGACAGGGGGCAAGACAGCCCCAGCATTTT
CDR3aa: CATSGGQGARQPQHF

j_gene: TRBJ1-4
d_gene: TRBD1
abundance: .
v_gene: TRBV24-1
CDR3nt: TGTGCCACCAGTGACCCGGGACAGTCTAATGAAAAACTGTTTTTT
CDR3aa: CATSDPGQSNEKLFF

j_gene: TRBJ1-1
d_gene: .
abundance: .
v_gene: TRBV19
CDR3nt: TGTGCCAGTAGTATTGGCAGGGGGAACACTGAAGCTTTCTTT
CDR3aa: CASSIGRGNTEAFF

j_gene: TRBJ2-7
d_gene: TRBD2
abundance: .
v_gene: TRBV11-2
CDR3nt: TGTGCCAGCACCCACGCGGGGGAAACCTACGAGCAGTACTTC
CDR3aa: CASTHAGETYEQYF